Listed here are 23 T cell receptor beta chains from one sample, sequenced in a study of T-cell memory formation after mild COVID-19. TCRdb reprocessed the 5' RACE reads via MiXCR and lists one record per CDR3 protein. The sample lists under 300,000 distinct CDR3 sequences, approximately 8.4% occurring once. Sequenced sample: PBMCs or a T cell subset sorted from them (not recorded which). These receptors all stem from a man in his late teens or twenties who had mild COVID-19 (a few samples of this study predate the infection). Cell type and time point are not known.

This clonotype was counted many times. DNA for the CDR3: TGTGCCAGCAGCCTGGGCGGGTTAGCCAAAAACATTCAGTACTTC. This sequence encodes CASSLGGLAKNIQYF. This chain joins TRBV12-3 or TRBV12-4 and TRBJ2-4, with D perhaps TRBD2 (5 bases). CDR3 length: 15 residues. The V end was cut by 6 bases, the J end by 0 bases, with 12 bases between.

This clonotype was observed a handful of times. The V and J genes are TRBV11-2 and TRBJ2-1, with TRBD2 matching 7 bases. The CDR3 is 15 residues long. Unmatched junction bases numbered 16, after V lost 8 bases and J lost 9 bases. Looked up from germline, CDR1 is SGHAT and CDR2 is FQNNGV. The CDR3 loop is CASAGSSLAAVEQFF. Here the CDR3 DNA reads TGTGCCAGCGCCGGGAGTTCGCTAGCGGCCGTTGAGCAGTTCTTC.

The gene calls are TRBV10-3 and TRBJ2-3, with D possibly TRBD1 on 6 matching bases. CDR1 and CDR2 from the germline V gene are ENHRY and SYGVKD. Trimming removed 3 bases from V and 4 bases from J, with 11 bases in between. This CDR3 comprises 14 residues. The CDR3 DNA reads TGTGCCATCAGTGACTCCAGGGGCGCAGATACGCAGTATTTT. Amino acids: CAISDSRGADTQYF.

This clonotype was seen ten or more times. The V gene is TRBV2, the J gene TRBJ1-5, with TRBD1 matching over 7 bases. The CDR3 covers 14 residues. Looked up from germline, CDR1 is SNHLY and CDR2 is FYNNEI. V gave up 5 bases and J gave up 7 bases; unmatched junction bases: 8. The CDR3 DNA follows: TGTGCCAGCAGTCCGACAGGGATGGGCCAGCCCCAGCATTTT. Protein sequence: CASSPTGMGQPQHF.

This clonotype was counted a few times. The rearrangement links TRBV7-3 to TRBJ2-2; D uncertain. CDR1 is SGHTA and CDR2 is FQGTGA in the germline V gene. V lost 5 bases and J lost 0, with 13 bases in between. The CDR3 consists of 16 residues. The CDR3 protein is CASSRRSSTNTGELFF. DNA of the CDR3: TGTGCCAGCAGCCGCCGGTCATCCACGAACACCGGGGAGCTGTTTTTT.

This clonotype was seen repeatedly, ten times or more. The chain joins TRBV5-1 to TRBJ1-1, with a weak D call TRBD1 (5 bases). Between the trimmed V and J ends, which lost 10 bases and 2 bases, there was a span of 18 bases. Germline values: CDR1 SGHRS, CDR2 YFSETQ. The CDR3 runs 14 residues. CDR3 in amino acids: CASRGPGRNTEAFF. The CDR3 coding sequence is TGCGCCTCGAGGGGACCGGGACGTAACACTGAAGCTTTCTTT.

Turning to this clonotype: This clone may be a read error of a much larger clone one base away. Likely a read error: the CDR3 ends without its conserved phenylalanine or tryptophan. The chain is built from TRBV3-1 and TRBJ1-1; no reliable D call. This CDR3 spans 13 amino acids. V shed 6 bases and J shed 6 bases, with 14 bases lying between them. Looked up from germline, CDR1 is LGHDT and CDR2 is YNNKEL (reference sequence). CDR3 DNA: TGTGCCAGCAGTCGGGCTGGGGTCCCTGAAGCTTTCTTA. Its protein is CASSRAGVPEAFL.

This clonotype was found a few times. The genes are TRBV6-2 or TRBV6-3 and TRBJ2-5, with 12 nucleotides matching TRBD1. Germline trimming cut 4 bases from V and 4 bases from J; bases unmatched to any gene: 7. Per the germline V gene, CDR1 is MNHEY and CDR2 is SVGEGT. There are 16 residues in the CDR3. This CDR3 is CASSSSGTGGRETQYF. CDR3 coding DNA: TGTGCCAGCAGTTCTTCCGGGACAGGGGGCCGAGAGACCCAGTACTTC.

The chain recombines TRBV2 with TRBJ2-4; 9 positions agree with TRBD1. This CDR3 comprises 14 residues. V was clipped by 2 bases and J by 13 bases; unmatched bases: 9. The germline V gene has CDR1 SNHLY and CDR2 FYNNEI. In nucleotides, the CDR3 is TGTGCCAGCAGTGAACAAGGACAGGGGAACACCCAGTACTTC. Translating it yields CASSEQGQGNTQYF.

The chain employs TRBV15 and TRBJ2-7; D remains ambiguous. Germline V gene data show CDR1 as LNHNV and CDR2 as YYDKDF (reference sequence). Trimming left V 4 bases short and J 1 base short, with 5 bases between. There are 12 residues in the CDR3. CDR3 bases: TGTGCCACCAGCACAGAGTCCTACGAGCAGTACTTC. Translated: CATSTESYEQYF.

V and J are TRBV7-2 and TRBJ2-6, with 7 bases identical to TRBD1. The J segment lost 15 bases and the V segment lost 4 bases, leaving 9 bases of the junction unmatched. The CDR3 contains 13 residues. The germline gives CDR1 SGHTA, CDR2 FQGNSA. The CDR3 DNA reads as TGTGCCAGCAGCTGGAAGGACAGGCAGGACCTGACTTTC. It yields the protein CASSWKDRQDLTF. The whole variable domain, remainder taken from reference TRBV7-2 and TRBJ2-6, is GAGVSQSPSNKVTEKGKDVELRCDPISGHTALYWYRQSLGQGLEFLIYFQGNSAPDKSGLPSDRFSAERTGGSVSTLTIQRTQQEDSAVYLCASSWKDRQDLTFGAGSRLTVL.

This clonotype was seen ten or more times. J is TRBJ2-2 and V is TRBV7-2, with TRBD2 as a possible D gene (5 bases). The CDR3 extends over 13 amino acids. The V end lost 5 bases, the J end lost 5 bases, and 9 bases lay between the germline ends. Germline assignment: CDR1 SGHTA and CDR2 FQGNSA. As DNA, the CDR3 is TGTGCCAGCAGCGGAGCGGTGACCGGGGAGCTGTTTTTT. It encodes CASSGAVTGELFF.

V gene TRBV7-9 combines with J gene TRBJ2-5, with D possibly being TRBD2 (6 bases). V lost 7 bases to trimming and J lost 3 bases, with 21 bases between them. The CDR3 consists of 16 residues. Looked up from germline, CDR1 is SEHNR and CDR2 is FQNEAQ (reference sequence). CDR3 region: CASTWSWGDLKETQYF. CDR3 nucleotide sequence: TGTGCCAGCACCTGGTCTTGGGGGGATCTAAAAGAGACCCAGTACTTC.

V is TRBV28 and J is TRBJ2-2, with D perhaps given as TRBD1 or TRBD2 (6 bases each). The germline V and J ends were trimmed by 6 bases and 4 bases, with 12 bases remaining between them. The CDR3 extends over 14 amino acids. CDR1 is MDHEN, CDR2 SYDVKM, per germline. The CDR3 reads CASSFPGATGELFF. In DNA, the CDR3 is TGTGCCAGCAGCTTTCCGGGGGCCACCGGGGAGCTGTTTTTT. Complete variable domain (other parts from reference TRBV28 and TRBJ2-2): DVKVTQSSRYLVKRTGEKVFLECVQDMDHENMFWYRQDPGLGLRLIYFSYDVKMKEKGDIPEGYSVSREKKERFSLILESASTNQTSMYLCASSFPGATGELFFGEGSRLTVL.

This clonotype appeared a few times. The V and J genes are TRBV24-1 and TRBJ2-1; 9 bases map to TRBD2. The CDR3 covers 17 residues. Germline V CDR1 and CDR2: KGHDR, SFDVKD. V was clipped by 1 base and J by 0 bases; unmatched bases: 3. The CDR3 sequence is CATSDFSGGDSYNEQFF. The DNA of the CDR3 is TGTGCCACCAGTGATTTTAGCGGGGGAGACTCCTACAATGAGCAGTTCTTC.

This clonotype was found a few times. The rearrangement joins TRBV4-1 to TRBJ2-4; TRBD2 is a possible D gene (6 bases). From germline, CDR1 is MGHRA and CDR2 YSYEKL. V lost 4 bases to trimming and J lost 4 bases, with 17 bases between them. The CDR3 is made up of 16 amino acids. CDR3 DNA sequence: TGCGCCAGCAGCCCCGGAGGGGCATTAACTAAAAACATTCAGTACTTC. Translated, it gives CASSPGGALTKNIQYF.

The chain employs TRBV7-2 and TRBJ2-3; TRBD2 agrees at 8 bases. The CDR3 extends over 16 amino acids. Looked up from germline, CDR1 is SGHTA and CDR2 is FQGNSA. Trimming removed 4 bases from V and 8 bases from J; junction bases left unmatched: 14. The CDR3 here is CASSYNRGGLGGTQYF. The DNA for the CDR3 is TGTGCCAGCAGCTACAACCGGGGGGGCTTGGGCGGTACGCAGTATTTT. Drawing the rest from reference TRBV7-2 and TRBJ2-3, the complete variable domain is GAGVSQSPSNKVTEKGKDVELRCDPISGHTALYWYRQSLGQGLEFLIYFQGNSAPDKSGLPSDRFSAERTGGSVSTLTIQRTQQEDSAVYLCASSYNRGGLGGTQYFGPGTRLTVL.

Only a few counts were recorded for this clonotype. The chain joins TRBV4-3 to TRBJ2-6; no clear D gene. This CDR3 has 13 residues. V was cut by 2 bases and J by 2 bases, with 1 base left in between. The germline V gene encodes CDR1 LGHNA and CDR2 YSLEER. CDR3 amino acids: CASSQPGANVLTF. The CDR3 region has the DNA TGCGCCAGCAGCCAACCTGGGGCCAACGTCCTGACTTTC.

The chain recombines TRBV7-2 with TRBJ2-7; no clear D gene. The CDR3 consists of 14 residues. V lost 4 bases, J lost 2 bases, and 12 bases lay in between. The germline V gene encodes CDR1 SGHTA and CDR2 FQGNSA. This chain's CDR3 is CASSYGPLTYEQYF. The CDR3, as DNA: TGTGCCAGCAGCTACGGACCGCTTACCTACGAGCAGTACTTC. The whole variable domain, remainder taken from reference TRBV7-2 and TRBJ2-7, is GAGVSQSPSNKVTEKGKDVELRCDPISGHTALYWYRQSLGQGLEFLIYFQGNSAPDKSGLPSDRFSAERTGGSVSTLTIQRTQQEDSAVYLCASSYGPLTYEQYFGPGTRLTVT.

The table lists this clonotype with many counts. The rearrangement links TRBV20-1 to TRBJ2-3, with D perhaps matching TRBD2 (6 bases). The CDR3 has 15 amino acids. Germline V gene sequence: CDR1 DFQATT, CDR2 SNEGSKA (reference sequence). V was trimmed by 1 base and J by 0 bases, leaving 11 bases between them. In DNA form, the CDR3 reads TGCAGTGCTAGAGTTCCGGGGACTAGCACAGATACGCAGTATTTT. This codes for CSARVPGTSTDTQYF.

This clonotype showed up just a few times. This chain connects TRBV15 to TRBJ2-3; TRBD2 might be the D (6 bases). The V gene's germline CDR1 is LNHNV and CDR2 YYDKDF (reference sequence). The CDR3 contains 14 residues. V was pared by 4 bases and J by 4 bases, with 12 bases between. This chain's CDR3 is CATSTRLVPDTQYF. Here the CDR3 DNA reads TGTGCCACCAGCACCCGACTAGTTCCAGATACGCAGTATTTT.

The sample holds many counts of this clonotype. This chain links TRBV6-2 or TRBV6-3 with TRBJ1-5; weak D call: TRBD1 (5 bases). Trimming cost V 6 bases and J 2 bases, with 11 bases left between them. The CDR3 extends over 14 amino acids. The germline CDR1 and CDR2 sequences are MNHEY and SVGEGT. The CDR3 coding sequence is TGTGCCAGCAGCCGGGGGGGTGGCAATCAGCCCCAGCATTTT. This encodes CASSRGGGNQPQHF.

This clonotype was detected many times. V usage is TRBV15 and J usage is TRBJ2-1; 9 bases map to TRBD1. The V gene's germline CDR1 is LNHNV and CDR2 YYDKDF (reference sequence). V lost 5 bases and J lost 0; bases outside the gene matches: 8. This CDR3 spans 17 amino acids. The CDR3 here is CATSSKGGQGSYNEQFF. In DNA, the CDR3 is TGTGCCACCAGCTCCAAGGGGGGACAGGGCTCCTACAATGAGCAGTTCTTC.